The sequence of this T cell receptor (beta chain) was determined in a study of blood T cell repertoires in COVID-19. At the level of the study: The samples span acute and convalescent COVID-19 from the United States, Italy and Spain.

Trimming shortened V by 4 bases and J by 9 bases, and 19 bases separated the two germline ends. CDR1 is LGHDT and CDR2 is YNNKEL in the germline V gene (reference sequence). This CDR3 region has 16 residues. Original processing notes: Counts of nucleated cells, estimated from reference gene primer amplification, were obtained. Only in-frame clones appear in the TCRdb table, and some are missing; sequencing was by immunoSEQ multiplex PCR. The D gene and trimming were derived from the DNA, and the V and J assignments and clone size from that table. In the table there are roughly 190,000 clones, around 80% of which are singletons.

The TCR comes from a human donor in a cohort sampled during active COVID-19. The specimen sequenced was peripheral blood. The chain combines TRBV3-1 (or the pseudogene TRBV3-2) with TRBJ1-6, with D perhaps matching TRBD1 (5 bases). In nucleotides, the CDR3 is TGTGCCAGCAGCCCCCCGCGCGGGAGTGGGGGTTCACCCCTCCACTTT. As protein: CASSPPRGSGGSPLHF.